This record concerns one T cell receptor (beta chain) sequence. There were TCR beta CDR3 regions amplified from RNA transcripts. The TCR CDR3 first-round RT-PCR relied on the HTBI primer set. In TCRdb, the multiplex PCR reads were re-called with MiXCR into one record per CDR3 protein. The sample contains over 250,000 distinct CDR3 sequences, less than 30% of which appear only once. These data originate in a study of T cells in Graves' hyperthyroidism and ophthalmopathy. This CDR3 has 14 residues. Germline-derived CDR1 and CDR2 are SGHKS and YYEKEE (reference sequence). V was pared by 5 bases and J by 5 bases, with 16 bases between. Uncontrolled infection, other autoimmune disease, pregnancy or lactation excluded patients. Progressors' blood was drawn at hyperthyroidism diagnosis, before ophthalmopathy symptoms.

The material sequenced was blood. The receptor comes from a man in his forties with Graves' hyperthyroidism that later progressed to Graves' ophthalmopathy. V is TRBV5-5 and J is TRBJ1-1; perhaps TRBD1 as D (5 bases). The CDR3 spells CASRQEPGGTEAFF. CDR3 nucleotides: TGTGCCAGCAGACAGGAACCCGGGGGTACTGAAGCTTTCTTT.